The source of this TCR beta chain is a study of response to subunit inactivated influenza vaccine. Notes on the study in general: A suggestion made by the authors is that each seasonal influenza vaccination recruits few new T cells.

CDR3 length: 14 residues. Trimming cost V 6 bases and J 5 bases; bases outside gene matches: 3. TCRdb passed the RT-PCR reads through MiXCR, listing each CDR3 protein once. This sample has fewer than 650,000 distinct CDR3 sequences; approximately 13% occur once, and the top ten carry around 12%. Turning to this clonotype: Its matching antigen is unknown.

The genes are TRBV12-3 or TRBV12-4 and TRBJ2-2; the match to TRBD2 covers 10 bases. This specimen was PBMCs from blood, taken 45 days after vaccination. This TCR was sampled from a man aged 50-59 years who received an inactivated influenza vaccine. CDR3 DNA: TGTGCCAGCAGCACTAGCGGGGCGACCGGGGAGCTGTTTTTT. Amino acid sequence: CASSTSGATGELFF.